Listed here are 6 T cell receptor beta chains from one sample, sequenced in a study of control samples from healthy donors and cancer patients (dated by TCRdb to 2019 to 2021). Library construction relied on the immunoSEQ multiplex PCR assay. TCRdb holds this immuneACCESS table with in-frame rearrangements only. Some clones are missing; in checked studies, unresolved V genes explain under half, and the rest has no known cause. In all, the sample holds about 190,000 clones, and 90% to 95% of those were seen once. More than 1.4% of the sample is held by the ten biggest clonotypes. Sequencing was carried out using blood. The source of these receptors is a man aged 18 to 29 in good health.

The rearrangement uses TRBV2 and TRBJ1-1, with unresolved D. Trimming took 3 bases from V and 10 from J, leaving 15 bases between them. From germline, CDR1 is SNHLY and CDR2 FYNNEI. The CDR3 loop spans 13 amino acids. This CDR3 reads CASSDGEARGAFF. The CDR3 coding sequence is TGTGCCAGCAGTGACGGCGAGGCGCGGGGAGCTTTCTTT.

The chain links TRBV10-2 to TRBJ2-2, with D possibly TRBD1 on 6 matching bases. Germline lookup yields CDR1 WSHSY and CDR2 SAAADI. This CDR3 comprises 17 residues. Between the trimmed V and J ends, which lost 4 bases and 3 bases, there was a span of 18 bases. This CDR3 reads CASSVVRGSSDTGELFF. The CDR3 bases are TGCGCCAGCAGTGTGGTCAGGGGATCATCGGACACCGGGGAGCTGTTTTTT.

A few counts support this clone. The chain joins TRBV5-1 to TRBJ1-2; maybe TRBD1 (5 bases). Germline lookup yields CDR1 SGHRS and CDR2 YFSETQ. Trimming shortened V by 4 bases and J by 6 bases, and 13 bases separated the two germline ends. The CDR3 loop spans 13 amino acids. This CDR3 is CASSQGDGDGYTF. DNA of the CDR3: TGCGCCAGCAGCCAAGGGGACGGGGATGGCTACACCTTC. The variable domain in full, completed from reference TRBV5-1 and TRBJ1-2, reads KAGVTQTPRYLIKTRGQQVTLSCSPISGHRSVSWYQQTPGQGLQFLFEYFSETQRNKGNFPGRFSGRQFSNSRSEMNVSTLELGDSALYLCASSQGDGDGYTFGSGTRLTVV.

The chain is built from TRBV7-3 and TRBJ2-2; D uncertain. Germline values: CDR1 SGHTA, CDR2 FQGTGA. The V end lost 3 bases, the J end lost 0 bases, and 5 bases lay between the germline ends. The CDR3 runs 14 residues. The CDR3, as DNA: TGTGCCAGCAGCTTCGGAACGAACACCGGGGAGCTGTTTTTT. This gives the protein CASSFGTNTGELFF.

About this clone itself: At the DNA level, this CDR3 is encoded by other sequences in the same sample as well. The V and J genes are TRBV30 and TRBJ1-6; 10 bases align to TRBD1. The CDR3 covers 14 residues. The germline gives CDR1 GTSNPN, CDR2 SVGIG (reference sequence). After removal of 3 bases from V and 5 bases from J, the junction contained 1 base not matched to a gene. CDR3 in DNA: TGTGCCTGGAGGGGGACAGGGGATAATTCACCCCTCCACTTT. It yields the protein CAWRGTGDNSPLHF.

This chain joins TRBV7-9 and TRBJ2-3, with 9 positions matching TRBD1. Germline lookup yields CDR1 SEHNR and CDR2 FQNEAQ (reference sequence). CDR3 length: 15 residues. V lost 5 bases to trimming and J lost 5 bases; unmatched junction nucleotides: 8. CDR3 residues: CASSPGTGSVDTQYF. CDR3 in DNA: TGTGCCAGCAGCCCTGGGACAGGGAGTGTAGATACGCAGTATTTT.